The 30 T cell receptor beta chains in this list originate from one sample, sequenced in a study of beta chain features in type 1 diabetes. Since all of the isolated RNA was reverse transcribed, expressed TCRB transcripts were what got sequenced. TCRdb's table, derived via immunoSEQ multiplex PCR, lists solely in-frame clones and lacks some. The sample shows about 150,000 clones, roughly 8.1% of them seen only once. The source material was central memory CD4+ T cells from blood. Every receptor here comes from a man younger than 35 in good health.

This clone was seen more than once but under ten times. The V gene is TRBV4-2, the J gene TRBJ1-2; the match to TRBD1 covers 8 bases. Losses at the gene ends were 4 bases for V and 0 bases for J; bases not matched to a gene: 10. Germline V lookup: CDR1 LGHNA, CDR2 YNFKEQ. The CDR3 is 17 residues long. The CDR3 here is CASSPRTGTVPNYGYTF. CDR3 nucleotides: TGTGCCAGCAGCCCAAGGACAGGGACTGTCCCTAACTATGGCTACACCTTC.

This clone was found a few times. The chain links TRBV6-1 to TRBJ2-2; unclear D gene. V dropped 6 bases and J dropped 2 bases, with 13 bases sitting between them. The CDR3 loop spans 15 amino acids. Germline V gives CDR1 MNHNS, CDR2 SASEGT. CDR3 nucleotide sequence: TGTGCCAGCAGCCTGCAGCCACTAAACACCGGGGAGCTGTTTTTT. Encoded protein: CASSLQPLNTGELFF.

The CDR3 loop is CASSQTGTSGRYEQYF. CDR3 DNA sequence: TGTGCCAGCAGCCAAACCGGGACTAGCGGGCGCTACGAGCAGTACTTC. V and J are TRBV4-2 and TRBJ2-5, with 12 bases matching TRBD2. The J call may be mistaken, given a closer DNA end match to TRBJ2-7. This CDR3 has 16 amino acids. CDR1 is LGHNA, CDR2 YNFKEQ, per germline.

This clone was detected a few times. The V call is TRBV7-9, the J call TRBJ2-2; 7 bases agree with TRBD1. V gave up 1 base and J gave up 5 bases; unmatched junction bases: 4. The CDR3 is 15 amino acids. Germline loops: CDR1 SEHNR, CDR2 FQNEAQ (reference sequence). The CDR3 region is CASSLGGGETGELFF. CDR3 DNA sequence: TGTGCCAGCAGCTTAGGAGGGGGCGAAACCGGGGAGCTGTTTTTT.

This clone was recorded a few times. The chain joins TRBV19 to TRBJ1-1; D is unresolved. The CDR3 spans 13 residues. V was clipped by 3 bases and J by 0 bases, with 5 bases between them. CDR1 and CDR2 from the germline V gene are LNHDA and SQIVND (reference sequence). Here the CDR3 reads CASSITVNTEAFF. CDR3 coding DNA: TGTGCCAGTAGTATCACTGTGAACACTGAAGCTTTCTTT.

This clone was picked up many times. CDR3 DNA: TGTGCCAGCACCACTCACGCCGACTCCTACGAGCAGTACTTC. Translated: CASTTHADSYEQYF. The chain couples TRBV7-2 to TRBJ2-7; D unclear. Per germline, CDR1 SGHTA and CDR2 FQGNSA. The germline V and J ends were trimmed by 7 bases and 0 bases, with 13 bases remaining between them. The CDR3 sequence is 14 residues long.

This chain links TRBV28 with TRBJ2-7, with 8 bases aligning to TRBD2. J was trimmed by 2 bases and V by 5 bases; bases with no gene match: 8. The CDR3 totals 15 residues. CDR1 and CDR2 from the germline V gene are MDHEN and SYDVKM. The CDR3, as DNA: TGTGCCAGCAGTCCGCCCAGCGGGAGCACCTACGAGCAGTACTTC. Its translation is CASSPPSGSTYEQYF.

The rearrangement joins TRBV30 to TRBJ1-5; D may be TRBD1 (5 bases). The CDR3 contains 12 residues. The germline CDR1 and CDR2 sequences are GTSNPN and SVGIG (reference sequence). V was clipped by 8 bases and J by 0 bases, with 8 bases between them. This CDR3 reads CAGGVSNQPQHF. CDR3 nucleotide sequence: TGTGCCGGAGGGGTTAGCAATCAGCCCCAGCATTTT.

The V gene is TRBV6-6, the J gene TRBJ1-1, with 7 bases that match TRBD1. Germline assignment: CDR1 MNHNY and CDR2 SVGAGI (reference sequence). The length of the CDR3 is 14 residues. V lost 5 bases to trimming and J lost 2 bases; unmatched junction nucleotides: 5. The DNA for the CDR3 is TGTGCCAGCAGTAAGGGGACAGCCAACACTGAAGCTTTCTTT. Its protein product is CASSKGTANTEAFF.

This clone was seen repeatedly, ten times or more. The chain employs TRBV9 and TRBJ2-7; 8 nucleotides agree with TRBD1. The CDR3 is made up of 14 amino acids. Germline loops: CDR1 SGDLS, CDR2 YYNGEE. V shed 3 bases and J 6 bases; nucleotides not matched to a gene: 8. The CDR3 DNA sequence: TGTGCCAGCAGCGAGGGACACAGGGGGACCGAGCAGTACTTC. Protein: CASSEGHRGTEQYF.

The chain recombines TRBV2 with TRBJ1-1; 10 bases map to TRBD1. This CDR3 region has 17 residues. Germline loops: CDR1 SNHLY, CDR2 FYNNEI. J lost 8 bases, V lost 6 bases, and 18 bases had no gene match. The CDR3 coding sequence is TGTGCCAGCAGAGACTACGGGGCGACAGGGGGCAACGTCGAAGCTTTCTTT. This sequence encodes CASRDYGATGGNVEAFF.

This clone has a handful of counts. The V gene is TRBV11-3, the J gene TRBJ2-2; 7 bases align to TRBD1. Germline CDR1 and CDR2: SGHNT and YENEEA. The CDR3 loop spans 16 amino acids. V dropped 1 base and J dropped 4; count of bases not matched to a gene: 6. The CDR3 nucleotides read TGTGCCAGCAGCTTAGGAGGGGGCGGTGGCACCGGGGAGCTGTTTTTT. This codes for CASSLGGGGGTGELFF.

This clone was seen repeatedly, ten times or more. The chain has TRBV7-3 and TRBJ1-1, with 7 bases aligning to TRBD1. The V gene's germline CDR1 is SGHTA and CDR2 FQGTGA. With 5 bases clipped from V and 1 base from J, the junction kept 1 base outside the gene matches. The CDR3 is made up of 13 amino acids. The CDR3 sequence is CASSGDRNTEAFF. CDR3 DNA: TGTGCCAGCAGCGGGGACAGGAACACTGAAGCTTTCTTT.

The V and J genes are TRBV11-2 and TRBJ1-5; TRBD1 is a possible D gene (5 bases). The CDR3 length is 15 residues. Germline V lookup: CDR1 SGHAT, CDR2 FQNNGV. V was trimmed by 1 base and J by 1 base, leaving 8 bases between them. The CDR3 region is CASSLGGWSNQPQHF. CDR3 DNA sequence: TGTGCCAGCAGCTTAGGGGGCTGGAGCAATCAGCCCCAGCATTTT.

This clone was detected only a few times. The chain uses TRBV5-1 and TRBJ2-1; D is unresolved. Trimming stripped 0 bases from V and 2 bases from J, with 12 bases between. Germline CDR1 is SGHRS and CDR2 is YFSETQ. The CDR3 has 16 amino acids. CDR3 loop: CASSLEAMITYNEQFF. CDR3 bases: TGCGCCAGCAGCTTGGAAGCGATGATTACCTACAATGAGCAGTTCTTC.

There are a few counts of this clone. The DNA of the CDR3 is TGCGCCAGCAGCCCGCCGACAGGAGCTAGCACTGAAGCTTTCTTT. Residues: CASSPPTGASTEAFF. The chain employs TRBV5-1 and TRBJ1-1; D may be TRBD1 (6 bases). This CDR3 contains 15 residues. V shed 4 bases and J shed 4 bases, with 17 bases lying between them. Germline CDR1 and CDR2: SGHRS and YFSETQ.

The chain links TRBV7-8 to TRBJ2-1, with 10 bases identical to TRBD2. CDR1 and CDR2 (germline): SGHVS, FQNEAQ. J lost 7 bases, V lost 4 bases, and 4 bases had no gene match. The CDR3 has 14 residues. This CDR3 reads CASSYPGLANEQFF. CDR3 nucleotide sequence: TGTGCCAGCAGCTACCCGGGACTAGCGAATGAGCAGTTCTTC.

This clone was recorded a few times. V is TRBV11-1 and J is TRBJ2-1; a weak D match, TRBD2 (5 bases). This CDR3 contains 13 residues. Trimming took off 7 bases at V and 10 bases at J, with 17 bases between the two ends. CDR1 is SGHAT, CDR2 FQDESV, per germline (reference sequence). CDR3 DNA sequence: TGTGCCAGCAAGGACCCTTCAAGAGGGGAGCAGTTCTTC. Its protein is CASKDPSRGEQFF.

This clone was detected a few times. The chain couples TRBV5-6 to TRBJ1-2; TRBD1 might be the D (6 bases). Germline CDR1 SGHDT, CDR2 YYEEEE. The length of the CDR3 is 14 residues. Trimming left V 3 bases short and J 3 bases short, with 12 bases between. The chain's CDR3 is CASSSQQGYYGYTF. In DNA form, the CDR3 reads TGTGCCAGCAGCTCACAACAGGGTTACTATGGCTACACCTTC.

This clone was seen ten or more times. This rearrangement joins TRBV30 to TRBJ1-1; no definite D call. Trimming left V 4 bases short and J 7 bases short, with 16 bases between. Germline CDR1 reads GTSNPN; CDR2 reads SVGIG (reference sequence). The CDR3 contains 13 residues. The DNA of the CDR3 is TGTGCCTGGAAGATGTCGGGAGGGAGTGAAGCTTTCTTT. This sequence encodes CAWKMSGGSEAFF.

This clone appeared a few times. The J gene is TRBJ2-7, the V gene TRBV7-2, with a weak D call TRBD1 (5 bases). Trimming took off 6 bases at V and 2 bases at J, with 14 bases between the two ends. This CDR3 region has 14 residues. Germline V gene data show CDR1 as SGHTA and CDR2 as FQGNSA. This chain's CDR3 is CASSRDSKTYEQYF. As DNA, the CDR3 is TGTGCCAGCAGTCGAGACAGTAAAACCTACGAGCAGTACTTC.

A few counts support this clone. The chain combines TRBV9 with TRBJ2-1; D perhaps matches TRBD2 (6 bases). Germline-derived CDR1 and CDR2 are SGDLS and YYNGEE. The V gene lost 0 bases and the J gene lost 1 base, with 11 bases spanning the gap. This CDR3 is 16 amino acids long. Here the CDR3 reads CASSVVGGASYNEQFF. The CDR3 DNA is TGTGCCAGCAGCGTAGTCGGGGGAGCATCCTACAATGAGCAGTTCTTC.

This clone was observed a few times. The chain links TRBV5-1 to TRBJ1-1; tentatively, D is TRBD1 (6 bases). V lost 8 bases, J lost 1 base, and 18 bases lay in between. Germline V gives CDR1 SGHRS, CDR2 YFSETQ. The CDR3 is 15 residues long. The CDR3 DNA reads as TGCGCCAGTAAGGGGGTGGGGTCCGGGAACACTGAAGCTTTCTTT. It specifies CASKGVGSGNTEAFF. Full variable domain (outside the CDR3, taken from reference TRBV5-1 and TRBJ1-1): KAGVTQTPRYLIKTRGQQVTLSCSPISGHRSVSWYQQTPGQGLQFLFEYFSETQRNKGNFPGRFSGRQFSNSRSEMNVSTLELGDSALYLCASKGVGSGNTEAFFGQGTRLTVV.

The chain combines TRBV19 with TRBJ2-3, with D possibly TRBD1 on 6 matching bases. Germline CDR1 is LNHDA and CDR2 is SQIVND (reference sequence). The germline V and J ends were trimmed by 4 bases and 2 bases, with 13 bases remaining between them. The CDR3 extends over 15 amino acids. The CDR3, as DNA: TGTGCCAGTAGTACCCAACAGGGTTCCACAGATACGCAGTATTTT. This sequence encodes CASSTQQGSTDTQYF.

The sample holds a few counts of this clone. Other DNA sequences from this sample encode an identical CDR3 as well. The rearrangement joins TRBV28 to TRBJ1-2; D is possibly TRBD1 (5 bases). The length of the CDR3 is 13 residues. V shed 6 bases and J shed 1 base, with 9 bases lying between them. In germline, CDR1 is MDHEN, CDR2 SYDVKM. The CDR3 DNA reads TGTGCCAGCAGGCTGGGGGGTAACTATGGCTACACCTTC. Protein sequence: CASRLGGNYGYTF.

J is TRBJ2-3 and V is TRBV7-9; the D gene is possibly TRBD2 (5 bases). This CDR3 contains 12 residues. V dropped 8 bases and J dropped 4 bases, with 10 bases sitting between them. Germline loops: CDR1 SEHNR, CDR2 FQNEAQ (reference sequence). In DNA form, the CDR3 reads TGTGCCAGCGTTTTGAGGGCAGATACGCAGTATTTT. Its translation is CASVLRADTQYF.

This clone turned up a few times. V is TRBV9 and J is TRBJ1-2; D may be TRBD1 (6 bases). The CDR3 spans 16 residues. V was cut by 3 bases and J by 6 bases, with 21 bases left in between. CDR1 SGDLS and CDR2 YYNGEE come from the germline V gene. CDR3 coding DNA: TGTGCCAGCAGCGATACCGGGACACAGAGTCTACATGGCTACACCTTC. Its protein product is CASSDTGTQSLHGYTF.

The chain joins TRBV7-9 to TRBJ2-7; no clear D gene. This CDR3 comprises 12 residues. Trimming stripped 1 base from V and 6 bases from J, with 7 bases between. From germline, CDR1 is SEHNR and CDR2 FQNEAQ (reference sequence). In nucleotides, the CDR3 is TGTGCCAGCAGCTTAGAGAGCCCCGAGCAGTACTTC. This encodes CASSLESPEQYF. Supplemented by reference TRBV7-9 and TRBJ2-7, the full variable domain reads DTGVSQNPRHKITKRGQNVTFRCDPISEHNRLYWYRQTLGQGPEFLTYFQNEAQLEKSRLLSDRFSAERPKGSFSTLEIQRTEQGDSAMYLCASSLESPEQYFGPGTRLTVT.

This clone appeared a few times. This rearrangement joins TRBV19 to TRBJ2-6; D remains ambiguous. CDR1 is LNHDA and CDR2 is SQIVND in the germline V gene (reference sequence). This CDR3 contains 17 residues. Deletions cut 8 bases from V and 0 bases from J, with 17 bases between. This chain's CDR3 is CASGTNHYVSGANVLTF. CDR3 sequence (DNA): TGTGCCAGTGGCACGAATCACTACGTCTCTGGGGCCAACGTCCTGACTTTC. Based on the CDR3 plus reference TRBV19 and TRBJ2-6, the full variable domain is DGGITQSPKYLFRKEGQNVTLSCEQNLNHDAMYWYRQDPGQGLRLIYYSQIVNDFQKGDIAEGYSVSREKKESFPLTVTSAQKNPTAFYLCASGTNHYVSGANVLTFGAGSRLTVL.

CDR3 loop: CASSQDVVSRGEKLFF. For the CDR3, the DNA is TGCGCCAGCAGCCAAGATGTCGTTTCGAGGGGGGAAAAACTGTTTTTT. This chain connects TRBV4-3 to TRBJ1-4; tentative D call: TRBD1 (6 bases). The CDR3 has 16 amino acids. Between the trimmed V and J ends, which lost 0 bases and 8 bases, there was a span of 16 bases. Germline V gives CDR1 LGHNA, CDR2 YSLEER.